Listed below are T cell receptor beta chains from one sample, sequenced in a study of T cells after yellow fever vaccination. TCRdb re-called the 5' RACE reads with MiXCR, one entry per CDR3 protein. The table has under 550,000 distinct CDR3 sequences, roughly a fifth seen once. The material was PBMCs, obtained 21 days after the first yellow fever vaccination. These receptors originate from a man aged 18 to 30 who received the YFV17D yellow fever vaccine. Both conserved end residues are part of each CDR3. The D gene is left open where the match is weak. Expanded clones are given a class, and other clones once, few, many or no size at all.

TGTGCCACCAGTGATTCACAGGGGTTAGGAAATCAGCCCCAGCATTTT | CATSDSQGLGNQPQHF | TRBJ1-5 | TRBD1 | . | TRBV24-1
TGCGCCAGCAGCCCGGGACTAGGGGACACCGGGGAGCTGTTTTTT | CASSPGLGDTGELFF | TRBJ2-2 | TRBD2 | . | TRBV5-1
TGTGCCAGCAGCCGGACAGGGGATGATCAGCCCCAGCATTTT | CASSRTGDDQPQHF | TRBJ1-5 | TRBD1 | many | TRBV7-6
TGTGCCAGTTTTGGGGGGCAGGATGGCTACACCTTC | CASFGGQDGYTF | TRBJ1-2 | . | few | TRBV19
TGTGCCAGTAGTATCGGAGCTGACCGAAACACCATATATTTT | CASSIGADRNTIYF | TRBJ1-3 | . | few | TRBV19
TGTGCCAGCAGTTACCAGGGGGCTTGGTACAATGAGCAGTTCTTC | CASSYQGAWYNEQFF | TRBJ2-1 | TRBD1 | few | TRBV6-2/TRBV6-3
TGCGCCAGCAGCCAAGGGCGCGCGAGAGTAGCGGGGGGTCCTGAGCAGTTCTTC | CASSQGRARVAGGPEQFF | TRBJ2-1 | TRBD2 | . | TRBV4-1
TGTGCCAGCAGCTTAGCGTTCAATGAGCAGTTCTTC | CASSLAFNEQFF | TRBJ2-1 | . | many | TRBV7-2
TGTGCCAGCAGCCCCCGGACAGGGACCCCAGATACGCAGTATTTT | CASSPRTGTPDTQYF | TRBJ2-3 | TRBD1 | . | TRBV11-3
TGCGCCAGCAAAAGGGGGCAGGACACCGGGGAGCTGTTTTTT | CASKRGQDTGELFF | TRBJ2-2 | TRBD1 | few | TRBV4-1
TGTGCCAGCAGTTTCCTAGTTGACACTAGCAATCAGCCCCAGCATTTT | CASSFLVDTSNQPQHF | TRBJ1-5 | . | few | TRBV28
TGTGCCACCAGTGATTTCGGATACAATGAGCAGTTCTTC | CATSDFGYNEQFF | TRBJ2-1 | . | . | TRBV24-1
TGTGCCAGCAGCCGGGACATCAACACCGGGGAGCTGTTTTTT | CASSRDINTGELFF | TRBJ2-2 | . | few | TRBV14
TGTGCCAGCAGCTTAGTAGGAGAGTACGGGGAGCTGTTTTTT | CASSLVGEYGELFF | TRBJ2-2 | . | . | TRBV7-9
TGTGCCAGTACCTACGGACCTCAAAATTCACCCCTCCACTTT | CASTYGPQNSPLHF | TRBJ1-6 | . | . | TRBV19
TGTGCCAGTAGTCCCGCGGGACAGGGTCTACCCTACGAGCAGTACTTC | CASSPAGQGLPYEQYF | TRBJ2-7 | TRBD1 | few | TRBV19
TGCGCCAGCAGCGAGGGGGACTATGGCTACACCTTC | CASSEGDYGYTF | TRBJ1-2 | . | . | TRBV4-1
TGTGCCAGCAGCCCCAGGACAGGGGACTACGAGCAGTACTTC | CASSPRTGDYEQYF | TRBJ2-7 | TRBD1 | . | TRBV2
TGCGCCAGCAGCCGGAACAGGGGGCTGGGGGAGCAGTACTTC | CASSRNRGLGEQYF | TRBJ2-7 | TRBD1 | few | TRBV4-3
TGTGCCAGCAGTCTAGTGGGCGGGGGGGTGAAGGATGAGCAGTTCTTC | CASSLVGGGVKDEQFF | TRBJ2-1 | TRBD2 | . | TRBV7-2
TGTGCCAGCAGCACAGGGGGCCCTCCCAACTATGGCTACACCTTC | CASSTGGPPNYGYTF | TRBJ1-2 | TRBD1 | few | TRBV12-3/TRBV12-4
TGCAGCGTTGAGGTTCTGAATCAGCCCCAGCATTTT | CSVEVLNQPQHF | TRBJ1-5 | . | . | TRBV29-1
TGTGCCAGCAGCTTACGAGGTCCTAGCGGGGGTTACAATGAGCAGTTCTTC | CASSLRGPSGGYNEQFF | TRBJ2-1 | TRBD2 | . | TRBV7-2
TGTGCCATCAGTGACCTGGGGGACAGGGATGAAAAACTGTTTTTT | CAISDLGDRDEKLFF | TRBJ1-4 | TRBD1 | . | TRBV10-3
TGTGCCAGCAGTGAATTCGGGACAGGGGCCTACGAGCAGTACTTC | CASSEFGTGAYEQYF | TRBJ2-7 | TRBD1 | few | TRBV6-1